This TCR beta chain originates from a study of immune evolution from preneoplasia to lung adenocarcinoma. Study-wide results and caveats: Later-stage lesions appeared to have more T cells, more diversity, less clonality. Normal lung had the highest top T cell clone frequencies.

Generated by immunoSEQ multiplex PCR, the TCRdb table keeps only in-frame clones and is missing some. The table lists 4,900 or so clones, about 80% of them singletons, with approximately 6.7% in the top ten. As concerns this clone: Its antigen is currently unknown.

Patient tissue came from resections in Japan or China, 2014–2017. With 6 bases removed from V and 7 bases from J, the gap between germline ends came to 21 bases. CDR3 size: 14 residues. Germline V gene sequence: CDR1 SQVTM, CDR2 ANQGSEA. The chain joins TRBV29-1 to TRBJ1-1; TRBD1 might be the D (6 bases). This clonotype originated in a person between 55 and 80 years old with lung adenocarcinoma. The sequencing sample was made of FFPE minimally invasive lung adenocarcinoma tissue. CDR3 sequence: CSVSSTGIGYEAFF. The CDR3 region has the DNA TGCAGCGTCTCCTCGACAGGTATTGGGTATGAAGCTTTCTTT. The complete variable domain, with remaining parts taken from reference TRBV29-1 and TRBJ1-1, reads SAVISQKPSRDICQRGTSLTIQCQVDSQVTMMFWYRQQPGQSLTLIATANQGSEATYESGFVIDKFPISRPNLTFSTLTVSNMSPEDSSIYLCSVSSTGIGYEAFFGQGTRLTVV.